A single sample gave rise to the 5 T cell receptor beta chains below, sequenced in a study of shared clonotypes between healthy human individuals. Clones were sequenced by immunoSEQ multiplex PCR, and TCRdb holds only the in-frame ones, with some missing. Here the sample spans over a million clones, roughly 96% being singletons. The material sequenced was naive CD4+ T cells sorted from blood. Regarding subset: CD45RA+ positively selected. The origin of the receptors is a man aged 25-40 years in good health.

The chain has TRBV29-1 and TRBJ2-7; TRBD2 matches at 15 bases. The junction had 10 bases not matched to a gene; V was cut back by 5 bases and J by 5 bases. From germline, CDR1 is SQVTM and CDR2 ANQGSEA. This CDR3 comprises 16 residues. CDR3 residues: CSVTPGLAGGTDEQYF. The CDR3 DNA follows: TGCAGCGTTACTCCGGGACTAGCGGGAGGAACGGACGAGCAGTACTTC.

V is TRBV21-1 and J is TRBJ2-2; TRBD2, the D gene given by the table, was not confirmed from the DNA. TRBV21-1 is reported as a pseudogene. The CDR3 spans 17 residues. The CDR3 DNA follows: TGTGCCAGCAGCAAAGGGAGAAGGGAGTGGGACACCGGGGAGCTGTTTTTT. This encodes CASSKGRREWDTGELFF.

Comment on this clone: Within the sample, other DNA sequences also encode this same CDR3. This rearrangement joins TRBV5-1 to TRBJ2-7; D unresolved. The CDR3 spans 14 residues. Per germline, CDR1 SGHRS and CDR2 YFSETQ. Trimming shortened V by 0 bases and J by 4 bases, and 11 bases separated the two germline ends. This CDR3 reads CASSLAVSSYEQYF. CDR3 in DNA: TGCGCCAGCAGCTTGGCAGTTTCTTCGTACGAGCAGTACTTC. Based on the CDR3 plus reference TRBV5-1 and TRBJ2-7, the full variable domain is KAGVTQTPRYLIKTRGQQVTLSCSPISGHRSVSWYQQTPGQGLQFLFEYFSETQRNKGNFPGRFSGRQFSNSRSEMNVSTLELGDSALYLCASSLAVSSYEQYFGPGTRLTVT.

This chain links TRBV19 with TRBJ2-5; 10 bases line up with TRBD2. Trimming removed 3 bases from V and 4 bases from J; junction bases left unmatched: 5. Germline CDR1 is LNHDA and CDR2 is SQIVND (reference sequence). The CDR3 sequence is 15 residues long. The CDR3 nucleotides are TGTGCCAGTAGTATTGAACTAGCGGGACGAGAGACCCAGTACTTC. Translation: CASSIELAGRETQYF. Using reference TRBV19 and TRBJ2-5 for the parts outside the CDR3, the full variable domain is DGGITQSPKYLFRKEGQNVTLSCEQNLNHDAMYWYRQDPGQGLRLIYYSQIVNDFQKGDIAEGYSVSREKKESFPLTVTSAQKNPTAFYLCASSIELAGRETQYFGPGTRLLVL.

CDR3 loop: CASSDPGRGYGYTF. The DNA of the CDR3 is TGTGCCAGCAGTGACCCAGGGCGGGGCTATGGCTACACCTTC. The gene calls are TRBV6-5 and TRBJ1-2; D perhaps matches TRBD1 (5 bases). CDR1 MNHEY and CDR2 SVGAGI come from the germline V gene. The CDR3 has 14 residues. The V gene lost 5 bases and the J gene lost 4 bases, with 14 bases spanning the gap.